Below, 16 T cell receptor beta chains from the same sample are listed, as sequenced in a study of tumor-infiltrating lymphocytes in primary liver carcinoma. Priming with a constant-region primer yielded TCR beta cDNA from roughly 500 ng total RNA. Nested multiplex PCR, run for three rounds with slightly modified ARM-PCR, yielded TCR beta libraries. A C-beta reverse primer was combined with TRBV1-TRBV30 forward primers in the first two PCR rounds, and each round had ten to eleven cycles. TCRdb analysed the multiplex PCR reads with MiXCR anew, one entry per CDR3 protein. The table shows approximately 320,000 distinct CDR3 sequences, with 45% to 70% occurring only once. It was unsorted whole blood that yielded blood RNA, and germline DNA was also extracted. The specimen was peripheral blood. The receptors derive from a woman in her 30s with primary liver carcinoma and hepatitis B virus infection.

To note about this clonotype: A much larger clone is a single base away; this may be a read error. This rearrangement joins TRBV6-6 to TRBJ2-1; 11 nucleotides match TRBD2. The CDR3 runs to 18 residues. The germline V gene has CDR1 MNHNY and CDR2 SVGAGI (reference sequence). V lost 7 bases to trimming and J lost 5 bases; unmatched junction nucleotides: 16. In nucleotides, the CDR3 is TGTGCCAGCATACAGAGCCGTAGCGGGAGGGCCGTGGACAATGAGCAGTTCTTC. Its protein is CASIQSRSGRAVDNEQFF.

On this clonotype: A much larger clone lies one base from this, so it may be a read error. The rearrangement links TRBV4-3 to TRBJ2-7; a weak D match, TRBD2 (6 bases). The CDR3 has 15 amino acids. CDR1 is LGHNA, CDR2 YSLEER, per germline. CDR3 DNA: TGCGCCAGCAGCCAAGGACCCCAGGGAGGCTACGAGCAGCACTTC. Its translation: CASSQGPQGGYEQHF.

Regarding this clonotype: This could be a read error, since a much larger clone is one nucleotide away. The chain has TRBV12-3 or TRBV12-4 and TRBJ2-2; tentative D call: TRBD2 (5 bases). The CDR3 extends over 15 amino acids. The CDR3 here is CASSFRSKNTGEMFF. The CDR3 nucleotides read TGTGCCAGCAGTTTCCGGTCCAAGAACACCGGGGAGATGTTTTTT.

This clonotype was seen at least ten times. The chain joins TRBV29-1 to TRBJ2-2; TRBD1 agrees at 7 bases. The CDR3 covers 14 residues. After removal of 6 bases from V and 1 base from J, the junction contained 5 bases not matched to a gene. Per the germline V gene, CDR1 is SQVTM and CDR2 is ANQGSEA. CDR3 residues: CSVARDRNTGELFF. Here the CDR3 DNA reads TGCAGCGTAGCTAGGGACAGGAACACCGGGGAGCTGTTTTTT.

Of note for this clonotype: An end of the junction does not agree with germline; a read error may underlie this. DNA of the CDR3: TGCAGCTTTGAAGGGGGAGGGAGCCACGAGCAGTACTTC. Amino acids: CSFEGGGSHEQYF. The rearrangement joins TRBV29-1 to TRBJ2-7; the D gene is possibly TRBD2 (7 bases). The length of the CDR3 is 13 residues. Per the germline V gene, CDR1 is SQVTM and CDR2 is ANQGSEA.

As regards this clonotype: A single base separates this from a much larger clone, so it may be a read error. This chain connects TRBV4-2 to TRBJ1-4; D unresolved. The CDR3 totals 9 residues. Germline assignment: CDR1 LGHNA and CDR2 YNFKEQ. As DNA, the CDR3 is TGTGCCAGCAGGCAAGTTCCGTTTTTT. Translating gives CASRQVPFF.

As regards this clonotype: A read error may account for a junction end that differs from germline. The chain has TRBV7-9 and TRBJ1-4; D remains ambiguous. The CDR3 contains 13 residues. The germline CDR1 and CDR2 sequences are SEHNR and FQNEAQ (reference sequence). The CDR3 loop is CASSQGSGQKVFF. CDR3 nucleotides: TGTGCCAGCAGCCAAGGATCGGGTCAAAAAGTGTTTTTT.

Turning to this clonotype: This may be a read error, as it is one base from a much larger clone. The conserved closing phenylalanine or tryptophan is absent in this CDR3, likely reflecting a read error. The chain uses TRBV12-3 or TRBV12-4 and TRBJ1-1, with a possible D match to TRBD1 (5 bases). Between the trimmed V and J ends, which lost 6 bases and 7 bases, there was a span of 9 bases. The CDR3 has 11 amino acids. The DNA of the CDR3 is TGTGCCAGCAGCCTCCAGGGTGAAGCTTTCTCT. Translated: CASSLQGEAFS.

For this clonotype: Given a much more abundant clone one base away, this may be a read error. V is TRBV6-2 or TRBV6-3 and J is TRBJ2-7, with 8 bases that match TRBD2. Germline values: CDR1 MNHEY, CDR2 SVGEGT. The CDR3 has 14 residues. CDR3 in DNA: TGTGTCAGCAGAACCGGGACTAGCTCCTACGAGCAGTACTTC. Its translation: CVSRTGTSSYEQYF.

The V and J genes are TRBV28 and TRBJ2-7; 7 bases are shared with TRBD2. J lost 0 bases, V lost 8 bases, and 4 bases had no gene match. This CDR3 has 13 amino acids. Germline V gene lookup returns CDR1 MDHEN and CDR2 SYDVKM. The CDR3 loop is CASGRGSSYEQYF. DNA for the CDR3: TGTGCCAGCGGGCGCGGGAGCTCCTACGAGCAGTACTTC.

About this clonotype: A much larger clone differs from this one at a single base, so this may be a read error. CDR3 nucleotides: TGTGCCAGCAGCCCACTAGCGGGAGTTGTCGGGCCCAAAAACATTCAGTACTTC. Translation gives CASSPLAGVVGPKNIQYF. The genes are TRBV11-3 and TRBJ2-4; TRBD2 agrees at 11 bases. CDR1 SGHNT and CDR2 YENEEA come from the germline V gene. The CDR3 is 18 residues long. V trimming: 5 bases; J trimming: 2 bases; junction bases outside the gene matches: 11. The variable domain in full, completed from reference TRBV11-3 and TRBJ2-4, reads EAGVVQSPRYKIIEKKQPVAFWCNPISGHNTLYWYLQNLGQGPELLIRYENEEAVDDSQLPKDRFSAERLKGVDSTLKIQPAELGDSAVYLCASSPLAGVVGPKNIQYFGAGTRLSVL.

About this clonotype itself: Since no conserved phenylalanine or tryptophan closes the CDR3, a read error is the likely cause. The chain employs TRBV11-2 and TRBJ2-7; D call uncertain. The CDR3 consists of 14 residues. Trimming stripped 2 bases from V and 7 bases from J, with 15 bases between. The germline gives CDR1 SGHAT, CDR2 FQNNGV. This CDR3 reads CASSLNYWGGEQYL. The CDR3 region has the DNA TGTGCCAGCAGCTTAAACTATTGGGGTGGGGAGCAGTACCTC.

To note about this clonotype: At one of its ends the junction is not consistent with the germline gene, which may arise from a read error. As DNA, the CDR3 is TGTACCAGCAGTTCCCTCCGGACTGGTGGGCTCAGCTCCTACAATGAGCAGTTCTTC. Translating gives CTSSSLRTGGLSSYNEQFF. The V and J genes are TRBV12-3 or TRBV12-4 and TRBJ2-1; D possibly corresponds to TRBD2 (5 bases). CDR3 size: 19 residues.

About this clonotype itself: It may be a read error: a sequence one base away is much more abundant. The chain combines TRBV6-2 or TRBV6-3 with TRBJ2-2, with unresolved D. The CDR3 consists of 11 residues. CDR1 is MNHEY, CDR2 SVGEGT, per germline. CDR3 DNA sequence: TGTGTCAGCGCGGACACCGGGGAGCTGTTTTTT. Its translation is CVSADTGELFF.

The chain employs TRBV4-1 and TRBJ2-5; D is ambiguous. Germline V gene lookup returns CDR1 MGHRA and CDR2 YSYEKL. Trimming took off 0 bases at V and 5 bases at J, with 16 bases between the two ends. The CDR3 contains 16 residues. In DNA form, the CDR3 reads TGCGCCAGCAGCCAAGATGGGGAAGGGCCAGAGGAGACCCAGTACTTC. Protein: CASSQDGEGPEETQYF.

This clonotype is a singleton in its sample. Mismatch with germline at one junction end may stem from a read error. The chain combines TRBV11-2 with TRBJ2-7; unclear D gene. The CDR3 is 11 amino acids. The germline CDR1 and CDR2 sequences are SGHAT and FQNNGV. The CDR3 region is CASSANYEQCF. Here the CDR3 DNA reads TGTGCCAGCAGCGCTAACTACGAGCAGTGCTTC.